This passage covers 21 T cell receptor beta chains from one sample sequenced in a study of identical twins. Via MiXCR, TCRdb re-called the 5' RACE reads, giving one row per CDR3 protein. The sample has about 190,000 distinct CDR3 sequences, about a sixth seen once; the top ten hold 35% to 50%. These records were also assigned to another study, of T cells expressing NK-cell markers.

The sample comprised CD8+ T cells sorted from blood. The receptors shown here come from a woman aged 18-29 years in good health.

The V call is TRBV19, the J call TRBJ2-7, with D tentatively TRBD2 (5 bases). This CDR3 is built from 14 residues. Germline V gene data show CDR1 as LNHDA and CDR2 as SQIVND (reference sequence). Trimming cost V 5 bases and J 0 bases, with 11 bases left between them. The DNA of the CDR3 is TGTGCCAGTAGTCTGACTATAACCTCCTACGAGCAGTACTTC. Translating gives CASSLTITSYEQYF. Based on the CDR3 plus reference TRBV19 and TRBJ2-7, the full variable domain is DGGITQSPKYLFRKEGQNVTLSCEQNLNHDAMYWYRQDPGQGLRLIYYSQIVNDFQKGDIAEGYSVSREKKESFPLTVTSAQKNPTAFYLCASSLTITSYEQYFGPGTRLTVT.

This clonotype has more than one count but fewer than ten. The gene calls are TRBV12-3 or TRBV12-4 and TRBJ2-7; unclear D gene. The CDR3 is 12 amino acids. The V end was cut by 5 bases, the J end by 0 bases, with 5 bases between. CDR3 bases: TGTGCCAGCAGTGGCCCCTCCTACGAGCAGTACTTC. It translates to CASSGPSYEQYF.

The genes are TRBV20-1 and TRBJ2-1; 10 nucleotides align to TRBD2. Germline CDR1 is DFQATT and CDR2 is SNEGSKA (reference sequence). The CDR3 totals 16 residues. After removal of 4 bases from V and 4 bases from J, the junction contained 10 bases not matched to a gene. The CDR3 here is CSATDGLAAVYNEQFF. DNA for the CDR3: TGCAGTGCTACCGACGGACTAGCGGCTGTTTACAATGAGCAGTTCTTC.

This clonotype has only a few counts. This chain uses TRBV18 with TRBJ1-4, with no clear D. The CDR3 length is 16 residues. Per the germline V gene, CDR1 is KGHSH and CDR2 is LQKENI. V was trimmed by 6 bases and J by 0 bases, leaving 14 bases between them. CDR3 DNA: TGTGCCAGCTCGCCTGCATATTTTGCAACTAATGAAAAACTGTTTTTT. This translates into CASSPAYFATNEKLFF.

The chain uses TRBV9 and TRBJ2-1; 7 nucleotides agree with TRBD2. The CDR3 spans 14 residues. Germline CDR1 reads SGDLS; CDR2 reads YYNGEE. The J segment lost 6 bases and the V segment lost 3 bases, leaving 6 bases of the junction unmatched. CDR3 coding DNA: TGTGCCAGCAGCGCCTCCTCTAGCGGCAATGAGCAGTTCTTC. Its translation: CASSASSSGNEQFF.

The CDR3: CASSKTSGQGEQYF. Written as DNA, the CDR3 is TGTGCCAGCAGCAAAACTAGCGGCCAGGGGGAGCAGTACTTC. The chain has TRBV7-9 and TRBJ2-7; 8 bases match TRBD2. V dropped 5 bases and J dropped 7; count of bases not matched to a gene: 10. The CDR3 loop spans 14 amino acids. From germline, CDR1 is SEHNR and CDR2 FQNEAQ (reference sequence).

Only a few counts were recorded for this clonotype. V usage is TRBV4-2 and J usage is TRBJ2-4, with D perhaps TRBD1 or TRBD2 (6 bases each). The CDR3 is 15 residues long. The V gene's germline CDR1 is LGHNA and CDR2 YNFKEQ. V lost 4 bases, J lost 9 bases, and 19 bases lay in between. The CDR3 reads CASSLPGTETGIQYF. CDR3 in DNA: TGTGCCAGCAGCCTCCCGGGGACTGAGACAGGCATTCAGTACTTC.

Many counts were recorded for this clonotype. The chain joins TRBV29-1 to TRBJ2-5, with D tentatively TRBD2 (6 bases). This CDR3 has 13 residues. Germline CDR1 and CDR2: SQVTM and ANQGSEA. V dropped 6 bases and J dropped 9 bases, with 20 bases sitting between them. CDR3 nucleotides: TGCAGCGTATTCCCCGAGACTAGACTGGCCCAGTACTTC. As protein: CSVFPETRLAQYF.

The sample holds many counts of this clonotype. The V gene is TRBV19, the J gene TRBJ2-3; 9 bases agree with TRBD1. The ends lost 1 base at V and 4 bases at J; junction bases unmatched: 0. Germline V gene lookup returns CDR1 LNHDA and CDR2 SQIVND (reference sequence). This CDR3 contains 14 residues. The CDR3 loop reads CASSIGQGADTQYF. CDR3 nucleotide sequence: TGTGCCAGTAGTATAGGACAGGGGGCAGATACGCAGTATTTT.

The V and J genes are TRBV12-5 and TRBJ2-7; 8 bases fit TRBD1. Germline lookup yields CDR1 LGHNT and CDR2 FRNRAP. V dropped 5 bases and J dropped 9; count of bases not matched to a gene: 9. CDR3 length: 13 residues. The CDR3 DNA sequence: TGTGCTAGTGGTGGGACAGGCGCAGACGGGCAGTACTTC. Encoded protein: CASGGTGADGQYF.

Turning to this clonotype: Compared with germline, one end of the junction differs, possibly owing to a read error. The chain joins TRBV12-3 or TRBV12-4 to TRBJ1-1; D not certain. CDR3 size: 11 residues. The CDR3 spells CDSSSGTEAFF. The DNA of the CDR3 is TGTGACAGCAGTTCAGGAACTGAAGCTTTCTTT.

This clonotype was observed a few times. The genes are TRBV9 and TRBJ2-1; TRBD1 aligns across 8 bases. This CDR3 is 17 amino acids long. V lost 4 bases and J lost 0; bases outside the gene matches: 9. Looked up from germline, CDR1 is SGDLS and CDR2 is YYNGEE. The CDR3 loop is CASSHAQGESSYNEQFF. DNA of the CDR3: TGTGCCAGCAGCCACGCACAGGGGGAAAGCTCCTACAATGAGCAGTTCTTC.

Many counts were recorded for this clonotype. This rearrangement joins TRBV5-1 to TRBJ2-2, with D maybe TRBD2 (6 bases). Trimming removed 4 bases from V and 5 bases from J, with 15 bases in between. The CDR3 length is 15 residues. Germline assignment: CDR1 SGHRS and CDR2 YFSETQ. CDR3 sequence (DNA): TGCGCCAGCAGCCCGACGGGACTTTGGACCGGGGAGCTGTTTTTT. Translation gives CASSPTGLWTGELFF.

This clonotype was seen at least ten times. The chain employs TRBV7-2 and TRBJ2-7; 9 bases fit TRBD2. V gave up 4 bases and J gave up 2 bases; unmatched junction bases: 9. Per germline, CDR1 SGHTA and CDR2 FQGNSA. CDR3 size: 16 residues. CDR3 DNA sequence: TGTGCCAGCAGCTCGAGTAGCGGGGGTAGAGCCTACGAGCAGTACTTC. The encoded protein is CASSSSSGGRAYEQYF.

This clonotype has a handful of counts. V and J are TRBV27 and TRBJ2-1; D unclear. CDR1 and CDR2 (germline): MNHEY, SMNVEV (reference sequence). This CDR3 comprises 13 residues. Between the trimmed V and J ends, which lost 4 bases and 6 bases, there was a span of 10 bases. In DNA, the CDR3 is TGTGCCAGCAGTTATGGGCCTGGCAATGAGCAGTTCTTC. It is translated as CASSYGPGNEQFF.

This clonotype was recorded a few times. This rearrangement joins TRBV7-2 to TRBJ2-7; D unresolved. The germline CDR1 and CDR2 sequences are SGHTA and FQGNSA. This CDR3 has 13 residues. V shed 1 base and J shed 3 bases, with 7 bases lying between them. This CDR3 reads CASSLDRIYEQYF. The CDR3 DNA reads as TGTGCCAGCAGCTTAGACCGGATCTACGAGCAGTACTTC.

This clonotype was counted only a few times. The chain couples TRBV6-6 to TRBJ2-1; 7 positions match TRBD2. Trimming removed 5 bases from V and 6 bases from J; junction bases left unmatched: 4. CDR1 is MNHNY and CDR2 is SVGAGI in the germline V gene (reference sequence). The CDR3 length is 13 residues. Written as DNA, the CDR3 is TGTGCCAGCAGTATTGGGACTACCAATGAGCAGTTCTTC. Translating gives CASSIGTTNEQFF.

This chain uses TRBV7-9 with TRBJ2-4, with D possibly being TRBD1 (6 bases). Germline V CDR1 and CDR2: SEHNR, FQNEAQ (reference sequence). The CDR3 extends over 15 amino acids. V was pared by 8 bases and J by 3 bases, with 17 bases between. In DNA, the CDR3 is TGTGCCAGCTCCCCCAGGGGTGTGGACAAAAACATTCAGTACTTC. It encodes CASSPRGVDKNIQYF.

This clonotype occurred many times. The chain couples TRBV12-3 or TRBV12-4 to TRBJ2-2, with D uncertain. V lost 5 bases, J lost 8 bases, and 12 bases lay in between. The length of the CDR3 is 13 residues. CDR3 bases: TGTGCCAGCAGTCCCGGGCCACCTGGGGAGCTGTTTTTT. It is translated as CASSPGPPGELFF.

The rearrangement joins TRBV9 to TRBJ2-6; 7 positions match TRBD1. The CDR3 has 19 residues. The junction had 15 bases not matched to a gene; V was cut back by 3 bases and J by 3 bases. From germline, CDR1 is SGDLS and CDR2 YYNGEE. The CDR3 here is CASSEGDSPFQFGANVLTF. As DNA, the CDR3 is TGTGCCAGCAGCGAGGGGGACAGTCCGTTTCAGTTTGGGGCCAACGTCCTGACTTTC.

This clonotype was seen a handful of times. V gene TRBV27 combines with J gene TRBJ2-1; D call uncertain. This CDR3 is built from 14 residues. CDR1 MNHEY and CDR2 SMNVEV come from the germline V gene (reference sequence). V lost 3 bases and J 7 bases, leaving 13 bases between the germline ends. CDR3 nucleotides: TGTGCCAGCAGTTTGAGCGAGATAGTGAATGAGCAGTTCTTC. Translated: CASSLSEIVNEQFF.